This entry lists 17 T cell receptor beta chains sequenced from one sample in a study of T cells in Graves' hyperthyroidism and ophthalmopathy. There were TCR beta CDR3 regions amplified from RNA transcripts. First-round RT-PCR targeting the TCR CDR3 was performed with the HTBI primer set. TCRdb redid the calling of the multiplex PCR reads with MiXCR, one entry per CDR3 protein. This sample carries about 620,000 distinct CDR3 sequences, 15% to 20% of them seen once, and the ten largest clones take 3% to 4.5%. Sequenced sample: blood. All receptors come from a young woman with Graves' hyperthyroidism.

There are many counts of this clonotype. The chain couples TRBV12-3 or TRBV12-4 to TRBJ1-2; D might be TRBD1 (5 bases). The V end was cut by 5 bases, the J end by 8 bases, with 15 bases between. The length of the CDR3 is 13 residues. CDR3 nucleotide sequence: TGTGCCAGCAGTCCGGGGACGGGAGGCGGCTACACCTTC. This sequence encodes CASSPGTGGGYTF.

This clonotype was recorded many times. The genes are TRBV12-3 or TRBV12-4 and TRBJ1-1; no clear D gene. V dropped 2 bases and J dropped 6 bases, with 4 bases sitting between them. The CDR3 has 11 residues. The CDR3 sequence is CASSLNPEAFF. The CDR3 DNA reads TGTGCCAGCAGTTTAAACCCTGAAGCTTTCTTT.

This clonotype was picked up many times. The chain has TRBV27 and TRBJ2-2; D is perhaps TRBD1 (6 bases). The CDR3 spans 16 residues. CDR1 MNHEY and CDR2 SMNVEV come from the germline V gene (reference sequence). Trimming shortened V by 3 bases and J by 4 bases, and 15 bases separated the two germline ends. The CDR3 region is CASSLTRDIRTGELFF. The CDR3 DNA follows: TGTGCCAGCAGTTTGACCCGGGACATTCGCACCGGGGAGCTGTTTTTT.

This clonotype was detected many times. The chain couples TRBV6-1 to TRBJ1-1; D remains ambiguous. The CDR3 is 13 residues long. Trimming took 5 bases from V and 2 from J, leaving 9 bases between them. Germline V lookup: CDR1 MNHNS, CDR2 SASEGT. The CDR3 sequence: CASSRARNTEAFF. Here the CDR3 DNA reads TGTGCCAGCAGTCGTGCTCGTAACACTGAAGCTTTCTTT.

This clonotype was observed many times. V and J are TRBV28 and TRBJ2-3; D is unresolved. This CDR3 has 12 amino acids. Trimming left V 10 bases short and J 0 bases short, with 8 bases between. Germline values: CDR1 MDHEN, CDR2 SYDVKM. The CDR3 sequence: CAIKRSTDTQYF. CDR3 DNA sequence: TGTGCCATAAAAAGAAGCACAGATACGCAGTATTTT. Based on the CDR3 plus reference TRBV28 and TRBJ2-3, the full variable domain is DVKVTQSSRYLVKRTGEKVFLECVQDMDHENMFWYRQDPGLGLRLIYFSYDVKMKEKGDIPEGYSVSREKKERFSLILESASTNQTSMYLCAIKRSTDTQYFGPGTRLTVL.

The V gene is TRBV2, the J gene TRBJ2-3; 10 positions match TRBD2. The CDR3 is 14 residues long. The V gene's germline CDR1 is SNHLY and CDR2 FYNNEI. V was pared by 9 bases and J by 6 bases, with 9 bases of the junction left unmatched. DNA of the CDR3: TGTGCCAGTTTAGCGGGAGGTCTCGGGGATACGCAGTATTTT. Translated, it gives CASLAGGLGDTQYF.

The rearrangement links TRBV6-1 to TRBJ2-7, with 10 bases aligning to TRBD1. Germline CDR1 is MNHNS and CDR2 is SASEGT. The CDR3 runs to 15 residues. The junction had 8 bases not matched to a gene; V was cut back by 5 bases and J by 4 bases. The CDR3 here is CASSPPTGGLYEQYF. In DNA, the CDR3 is TGTGCCAGCAGTCCGCCGACAGGGGGCTTGTACGAGCAGTACTTC.

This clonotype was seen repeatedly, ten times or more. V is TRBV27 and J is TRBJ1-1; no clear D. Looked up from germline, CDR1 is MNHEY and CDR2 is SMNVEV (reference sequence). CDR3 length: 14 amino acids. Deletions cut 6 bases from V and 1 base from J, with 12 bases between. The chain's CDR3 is CASSLIGGNTEAFF. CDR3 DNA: TGTGCCAGCAGCTTAATCGGAGGGAACACTGAAGCTTTCTTT.

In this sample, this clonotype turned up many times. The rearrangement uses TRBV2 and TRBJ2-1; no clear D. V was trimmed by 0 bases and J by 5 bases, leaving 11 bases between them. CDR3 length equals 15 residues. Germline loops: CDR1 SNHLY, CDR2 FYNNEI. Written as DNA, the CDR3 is TGTGCCAGCAGTGAAGCCTTACAGAGAGACAATGAGCAGTTCTTC. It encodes CASSEALQRDNEQFF.

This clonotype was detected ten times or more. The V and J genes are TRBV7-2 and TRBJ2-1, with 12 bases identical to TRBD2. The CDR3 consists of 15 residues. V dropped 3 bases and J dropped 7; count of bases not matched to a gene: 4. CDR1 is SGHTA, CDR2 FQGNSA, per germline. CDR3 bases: TGTGCCAGCAGCTTCTCTAGCGGGAGGGGGAATGAGCAGTTCTTC. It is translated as CASSFSSGRGNEQFF. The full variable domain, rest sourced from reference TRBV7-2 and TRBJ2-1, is GAGVSQSPSNKVTEKGKDVELRCDPISGHTALYWYRQSLGQGLEFLIYFQGNSAPDKSGLPSDRFSAERTGGSVSTLTIQRTQQEDSAVYLCASSFSSGRGNEQFFGPGTRLTVL.

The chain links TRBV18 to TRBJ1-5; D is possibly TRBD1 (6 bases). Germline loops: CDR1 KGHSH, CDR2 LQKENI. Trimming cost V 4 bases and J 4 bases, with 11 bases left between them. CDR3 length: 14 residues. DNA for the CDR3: TGTGCCAGCTCACTTGGACAGCAGAATCAGCCCCAGCATTTT. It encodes CASSLGQQNQPQHF.

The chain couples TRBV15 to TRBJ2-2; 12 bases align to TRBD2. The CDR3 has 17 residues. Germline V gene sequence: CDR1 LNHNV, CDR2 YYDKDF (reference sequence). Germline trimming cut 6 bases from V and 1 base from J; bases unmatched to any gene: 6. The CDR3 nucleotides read TGTGCCACCAGTAGGACTAGCGGGACGGTGAACACCGGGGAGCTGTTTTTT. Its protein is CATSRTSGTVNTGELFF.

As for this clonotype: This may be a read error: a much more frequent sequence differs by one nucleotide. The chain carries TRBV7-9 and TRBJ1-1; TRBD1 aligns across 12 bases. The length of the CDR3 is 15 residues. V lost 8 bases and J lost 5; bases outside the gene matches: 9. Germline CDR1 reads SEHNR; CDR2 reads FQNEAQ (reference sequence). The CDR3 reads CASGPGTGGKTEAFF. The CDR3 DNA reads TGTGCCAGCGGCCCGGGGACAGGGGGCAAGACTGAAGCTTTCTTT.

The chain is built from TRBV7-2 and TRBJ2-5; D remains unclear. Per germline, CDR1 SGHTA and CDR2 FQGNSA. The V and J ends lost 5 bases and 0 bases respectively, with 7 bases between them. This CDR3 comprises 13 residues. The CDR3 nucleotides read TGTGCCAGCAGCCGAGTGTACCAAGAGACCCAGTACTTC. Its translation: CASSRVYQETQYF.

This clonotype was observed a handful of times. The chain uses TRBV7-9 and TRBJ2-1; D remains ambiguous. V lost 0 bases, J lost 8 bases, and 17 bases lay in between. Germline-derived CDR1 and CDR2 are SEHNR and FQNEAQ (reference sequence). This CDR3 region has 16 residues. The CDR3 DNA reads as TGTGCCAGCAGCTTAGCGTTGCGGATGGGGTGGGATGAGCAGTTCTTC. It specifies CASSLALRMGWDEQFF.

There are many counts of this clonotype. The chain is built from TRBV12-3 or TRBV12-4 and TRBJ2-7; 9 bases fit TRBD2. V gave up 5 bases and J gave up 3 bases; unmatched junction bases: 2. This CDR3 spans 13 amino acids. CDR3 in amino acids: CASSQTSGYEQYF. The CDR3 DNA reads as TGTGCCAGCAGTCAGACTAGCGGCTACGAGCAGTACTTC.

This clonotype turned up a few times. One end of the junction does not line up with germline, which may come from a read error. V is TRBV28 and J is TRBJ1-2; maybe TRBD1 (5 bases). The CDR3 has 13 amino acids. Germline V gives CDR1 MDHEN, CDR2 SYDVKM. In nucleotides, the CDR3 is TGTGCCAACAGTTTAACCCAGGGCTCTGGCTACACCTTC. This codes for CANSLTQGSGYTF.